This T cell receptor beta chain was identified during a study of T-cell memory formation after mild COVID-19. Study-level points and caveats: Contracting CD4+ clones were located mainly in CM and EM, and CD8+ clones in EMRA. Some clones that responded turned up in pre-infection memory, which suggests that cross-reactive memory joined in. Whether second-wave clones peaking at day 37 were SARS-CoV-2 specific went unconfirmed.

The CDR3 spans 10 residues. Trimming took 10 bases from V and 8 from J, leaving 9 bases between them. CDR1 LNHDA and CDR2 SQIVND come from the germline V gene (reference sequence). TCRdb used MiXCR to reprocess the 5' RACE reads, holding one entry per CDR3 protein. The sample shows 55,000 to 75,000 distinct CDR3 sequences, about 30% of them seen only once. Turning to this clonotype: The antigen is unknown.

This chain uses TRBV19 with TRBJ2-4; the D is unclear. The sequenced material came from PBMCs or a T cell subset sorted from them (not recorded which). This receptor was taken from a man aged 18 to 29 who had mild COVID-19 (a few samples of this study predate the infection). Cell type and time point are not known. The CDR3 spells CATMFDIQYF. CDR3 sequence (DNA): TGTGCCACTATGTTTGACATTCAGTACTTC.